The source of this T cell receptor beta chain is a study of cytomegalovirus exposure and HLA in healthy donors. The PCR ran on 60 Vbeta and 13 Jbeta primers. Assay: immunoSEQ multiplex PCR; the TCRdb copy retains only in-frame clones and omits some. The repertoire holds about 77,000 clones, around three quarters seen once, with approximately 4.6% in the top ten. This CDR3 spans 18 amino acids. Germline CDR1 and CDR2: MDHEN and SYDVKM. V dropped 6 bases and J dropped 0; count of bases not matched to a gene: 12. This sequence was found in a man aged 40-55 years in good health and CMV-seronegative. The chain has TRBV28 and TRBJ2-1; 9 nucleotides match TRBD1. The material sequenced was PBMCs. CDR3 in amino acids: CASSPLGTGSSSYNEQFF. The CDR3 nucleotides read TGTGCCAGCAGCCCCCTGGGGACAGGGTCGAGCTCCTACAATGAGCAGTTCTTC.